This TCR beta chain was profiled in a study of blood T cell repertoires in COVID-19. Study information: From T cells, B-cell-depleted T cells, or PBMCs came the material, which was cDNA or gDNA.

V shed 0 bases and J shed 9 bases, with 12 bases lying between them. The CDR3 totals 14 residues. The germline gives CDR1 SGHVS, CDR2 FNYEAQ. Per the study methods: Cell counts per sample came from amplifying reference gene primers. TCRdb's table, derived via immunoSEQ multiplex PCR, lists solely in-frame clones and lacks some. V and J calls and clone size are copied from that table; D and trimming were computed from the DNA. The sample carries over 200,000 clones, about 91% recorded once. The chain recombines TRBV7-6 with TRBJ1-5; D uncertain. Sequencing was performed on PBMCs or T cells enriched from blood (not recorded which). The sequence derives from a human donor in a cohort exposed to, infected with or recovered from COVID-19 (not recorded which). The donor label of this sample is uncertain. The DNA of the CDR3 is TGTGCCAGCAGCTTAGCGGGAGGTTCAGGGCCCCAGCATTTT. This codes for CASSLAGGSGPQHF. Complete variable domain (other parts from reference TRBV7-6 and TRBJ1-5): GAGVSQSPRYKVTKRGQDVALRCDPISGHVSLYWYRQALGQGPEFLTYFNYEAQQDKSGLPNDRFSAERPEGSISTLTIQRTEQRDSAMYRCASSLAGGSGPQHFGDGTRLSIL.